This T cell receptor (beta chain) is drawn from a study of shared clonotypes between healthy human individuals. Positive CCR7 selection of CD45RO-negative cells yielded the naive CD8 cells, and terminally differentiated effector memory CD45RA+ cells were excluded. Running of the assay took place at deep level. Sorted-subset replicate PCRs used about 200 ng of genomic DNA. This amount corresponded to tens of thousands of T cell genomes. TCRdb keeps only in-frame clones here, not all; method: immunoSEQ multiplex PCR. The sample shows 1.5 million to 2.5 million clones, approximately 95% of them seen only once. On this clone itself: Its antigen is not identified.

Whole-study results and caveats: Tissue TCR repertoires likely differ from these blood-only repertoires. Clonotype sharing across a handful of donors was observed for around 5% of naive CD4 clonotypes.

After removal of 0 bases from V and 4 bases from J, the junction contained 8 bases not matched to a gene. Germline CDR1 is MGHRA and CDR2 is YSYEKL. There are 16 residues in the CDR3. This receptor was identified in a man in his late teens or twenties in good health. Sequenced: naive CD8+ T cells sorted from blood. The rearrangement links TRBV4-1 to TRBJ2-7; TRBD1 matches at 8 bases. Here the CDR3 reads CASSQDPGTGLYEQYF. CDR3 DNA: TGCGCCAGCAGCCAAGATCCCGGGACAGGCTTATACGAGCAGTACTTC.